Listed here are 22 T cell receptor beta chains from one sample, sequenced in a study of tumor T cells in aggressive B-cell lymphoma. TCRdb's copy holds only in-frame clones and misses some; the assay was immunoSEQ multiplex PCR. Here the sample spans hundreds of clones, around 87% being singletons. Sample: tumor tissue. These receptors were collected from an adult with diffuse large B cell lymphoma.

The chain employs TRBV29-1 and TRBJ2-5; 10 bases match TRBD2. Unmatched junction bases numbered 12, after V lost 0 bases and J lost 5 bases. Per the germline V gene, CDR1 is SQVTM and CDR2 is ANQGSEA. The CDR3 spans 17 residues. CDR3 amino acids: CSVEDPRSGGAYETQYF. The CDR3 DNA reads TGCAGCGTTGAAGACCCTAGGAGCGGGGGGGCTTATGAGACCCAGTACTTC.

CDR3: CASSLGWGLESYEQYF. The DNA of the CDR3 is TGTGCCAGCAGCTTAGGGTGGGGGCTAGAGTCCTACGAGCAGTACTTC. V is TRBV7-8 and J is TRBJ2-7, with a weak D call TRBD1 (6 bases). V gave up 1 base and J gave up 1 base, with 14 bases separating them. In germline, CDR1 is SGHVS, CDR2 FQNEAQ. CDR3 length: 16 residues.

The chain couples TRBV6-5 to TRBJ2-7; 11 positions agree with TRBD2. The V segment lost 4 bases and the J segment 10 bases; nucleotides outside the gene matches: 9. The CDR3 totals 14 residues. The germline gives CDR1 MNHEY, CDR2 SVGAGI. CDR3 DNA: TGTGCCAGCAGTTCCCCGGCTAGCGGGGGGCAACAGTACTTC. Its protein is CASSSPASGGQQYF.

The chain combines TRBV5-1 with TRBJ1-5, with TRBD1 matching 10 bases. The trim removed 3 bases at V and 3 bases at J, leaving 3 bases unmatched. Germline CDR1 SGHRS, CDR2 YFSETQ. This CDR3 region has 15 residues. CDR3: CASSSGTGANQPQHF. The CDR3 nucleotides are TGCGCCAGCAGCTCCGGGACAGGGGCCAATCAGCCCCAGCATTTT.

Concerning this clone: At one end the junction does not follow the germline gene, possibly because of a read error. J is TRBJ1-1 and V is TRBV7-9, with D hard to call. There are 12 residues in the CDR3. Germline-derived CDR1 and CDR2 are SEHNR and FQNEAQ (reference sequence). As DNA, the CDR3 is TGTACCAGCAGCTTGGGCAGCACTGAAGCTTTCTTT. It yields the protein CTSSLGSTEAFF.

This chain connects TRBV19 to TRBJ1-2, with D perhaps matching TRBD1 (5 bases). Looked up from germline, CDR1 is LNHDA and CDR2 is SQIVND (reference sequence). The CDR3 is made up of 12 amino acids. V lost 6 bases and J lost 6, with 11 bases in between. The CDR3 DNA reads TGTGCCAGTAGGCAACAAGGGGATGGCTACACCTTC. This translates into CASRQQGDGYTF. The full variable domain, in which reference TRBV19 and TRBJ1-2 provide the parts outside the CDR3, is DGGITQSPKYLFRKEGQNVTLSCEQNLNHDAMYWYRQDPGQGLRLIYYSQIVNDFQKGDIAEGYSVSREKKESFPLTVTSAQKNPTAFYLCASRQQGDGYTFGSGTRLTVV.

J is TRBJ2-7 and V is TRBV2; 14 bases match TRBD2. The CDR3 sequence is 17 residues long. V trimming: 2 bases; J trimming: 3 bases; junction bases outside the gene matches: 6. Germline V gives CDR1 SNHLY, CDR2 FYNNEI. The CDR3 nucleotides are TGTGCCAGCAGTGAATGGATTGGGACTAGCGGGGGCTACGAGCAGTACTTC. This encodes CASSEWIGTSGGYEQYF.

The chain uses TRBV18 and TRBJ2-5; the match to TRBD2 covers 7 bases. The J segment lost 6 bases and the V segment lost 3 bases, leaving 7 bases of the junction unmatched. Germline V gene sequence: CDR1 KGHSH, CDR2 LQKENI. The CDR3 is 14 residues long. The CDR3 DNA reads TGTGCCAGCTCACCCTCTCGGGGGGAGAAGACCCAGTACTTC. This codes for CASSPSRGEKTQYF.

The CDR3 loop is CASSPLGGNEQFF. In nucleotides, the CDR3 is TGTGCCAGCAGCCCACTAGGGGGCAATGAGCAGTTCTTC. The V call is TRBV13, the J call TRBJ2-1; D possibly corresponds to TRBD1 (6 bases). The CDR3 length is 13 residues. Germline-derived CDR1 and CDR2 are PRHDT and FYEKMQ (reference sequence). The V gene lost 5 bases and the J gene lost 6 bases, with 11 bases spanning the gap.

The CDR3 reads CASKDIPFSGTEAFF. The CDR3, as DNA: TGTGCCAGTAAAGACATACCTTTCTCTGGGACTGAAGCTTTCTTT. J is TRBJ1-1 and V is TRBV19, with D unresolved. Germline V gene data show CDR1 as LNHDA and CDR2 as SQIVND (reference sequence). The CDR3 runs to 15 residues. Deletions cut 7 bases from V and 5 bases from J, with 20 bases between.

The J gene is TRBJ1-5, the V gene TRBV7-2; D is perhaps TRBD1 (5 bases). V lost 2 bases to trimming and J lost 3 bases, with 23 bases between them. Germline V gene sequence: CDR1 SGHTA, CDR2 FQGNSA. CDR3 length: 19 residues. CDR3 DNA: TGTGCCAGCAGCTTAACCCCCCCTGGGGGGGGACCTTACAATCAGCCCCAGCATTTT. Its protein product is CASSLTPPGGGPYNQPQHF.

The genes are TRBV5-1 and TRBJ2-7; the match to TRBD1 covers 12 bases. Germline assignment: CDR1 SGHRS and CDR2 YFSETQ. Trimming removed 0 bases from V and 5 bases from J; junction bases left unmatched: 9. The CDR3 is 17 residues long. The CDR3 DNA sequence: TGCGCCAGCAGCTTGGTCCGGGGACAGGGGGCGCGCAACGAGCAGTACTTC. Amino acid sequence: CASSLVRGQGARNEQYF.

The chain combines TRBV4-2 with TRBJ2-2; 7 positions agree with TRBD1. The germline CDR1 and CDR2 sequences are LGHNA and YNFKEQ. Germline trimming cut 3 bases from V and 1 base from J; bases unmatched to any gene: 5. This CDR3 has 16 residues. As DNA, the CDR3 is TGTGCCAGCAGCCATCCCGGGACAGTGAACACCGGGGAGCTGTTTTTT. Encoded protein: CASSHPGTVNTGELFF.

The sample holds a few counts of this clone. The chain joins TRBV4-1 to TRBJ2-7; perhaps TRBD2 as D (7 bases). Trimming took off 0 bases at V and 5 bases at J, with 17 bases between the two ends. The CDR3 length is 16 residues. Germline assignment: CDR1 MGHRA and CDR2 YSYEKL. The CDR3: CASSQEVSGGFNEQYF. The CDR3 DNA reads as TGCGCCAGCAGCCAAGAGGTCTCGGGGGGCTTTAACGAGCAGTACTTC.

The V and J genes are TRBV29-1 and TRBJ1-3; a weak D match, TRBD1 (5 bases). V gave up 5 bases and J gave up 4 bases, with 12 bases separating them. The CDR3 is made up of 13 amino acids. From germline, CDR1 is SQVTM and CDR2 ANQGSEA. The CDR3 bases are TGCAGCGTTTACGGGGGATCGGGAAACACCATATATTTT. It specifies CSVYGGSGNTIYF.

The rearrangement joins TRBV6-5 to TRBJ2-7, with D hard to call. V was shortened by 2 bases and J by 3 bases, with 11 bases between the two germline ends. Germline V CDR1 and CDR2: MNHEY, SVGAGI. The CDR3 runs 14 residues. The CDR3 sequence is CASSYRQTYYEQYF. The CDR3 DNA reads as TGTGCCAGCAGTTACAGGCAGACATACTACGAGCAGTACTTC.

CDR3 sequence: CASTPVGGGSPLHF. The CDR3 region has the DNA TGTGCCAGCACCCCGGTTGGGGGAGGTTCACCCCTCCACTTT. V and J are TRBV5-6 and TRBJ1-6; TRBD1 might be the D (5 bases). The CDR3 runs to 14 residues. The germline CDR1 and CDR2 sequences are SGHDT and YYEEEE. The V end was cut by 6 bases, the J end by 9 bases, with 16 bases between.

The chain has TRBV9 and TRBJ1-3; tentative D call: TRBD1 (5 bases). The CDR3 totals 23 residues. Between the trimmed V and J ends, which lost 4 bases and 5 bases, there was a span of 40 bases. Germline V lookup: CDR1 SGDLS, CDR2 YYNGEE. Written as DNA, the CDR3 is TGTGCCAGCAGCCTTTTTACGAGTCCCGAACAGGACCTACAATACCACCGGAGAAACACCATATATTTT. It translates to CASSLFTSPEQDLQYHRRNTIYF.

V and J are TRBV7-9 and TRBJ2-7; D is possibly TRBD1 (5 bases). This CDR3 contains 13 residues. Trimming left V 2 bases short and J 6 bases short, with 11 bases between. In germline, CDR1 is SEHNR, CDR2 FQNEAQ (reference sequence). The CDR3 loop reads CASSLILGLEQYF. CDR3 coding DNA: TGTGCCAGCAGCTTAATTCTGGGGCTCGAGCAGTACTTC.

The chain joins TRBV19 to TRBJ2-7; 7 positions agree with TRBD2. Per germline, CDR1 LNHDA and CDR2 SQIVND (reference sequence). The CDR3 spans 11 residues. With 6 bases clipped from V and 6 bases from J, the junction kept 2 bases outside the gene matches. The CDR3 region is CASRGGSEQYF. The DNA of the CDR3 is TGTGCCAGTAGGGGAGGGAGCGAGCAGTACTTC.

This chain links TRBV5-6 with TRBJ2-5; 7 positions agree with TRBD2. CDR1 and CDR2 from the germline V gene are SGHDT and YYEEEE. V was clipped by 0 bases and J by 2 bases; unmatched bases: 7. The CDR3 totals 16 residues. This chain's CDR3 is CASSLVEWGGQETQYF. In DNA form, the CDR3 reads TGTGCCAGCAGCTTGGTTGAGTGGGGGGGACAAGAGACCCAGTACTTC.

The chain recombines TRBV29-1 with TRBJ2-7; D remains ambiguous. V lost 4 bases and J 2 bases, leaving 12 bases between the germline ends. Germline lookup yields CDR1 SQVTM and CDR2 ANQGSEA. The CDR3 loop spans 13 amino acids. CDR3 sequence: CSVVFNRAYEQYF. The CDR3 DNA reads TGCAGCGTTGTTTTTAACAGAGCCTACGAGCAGTACTTC.